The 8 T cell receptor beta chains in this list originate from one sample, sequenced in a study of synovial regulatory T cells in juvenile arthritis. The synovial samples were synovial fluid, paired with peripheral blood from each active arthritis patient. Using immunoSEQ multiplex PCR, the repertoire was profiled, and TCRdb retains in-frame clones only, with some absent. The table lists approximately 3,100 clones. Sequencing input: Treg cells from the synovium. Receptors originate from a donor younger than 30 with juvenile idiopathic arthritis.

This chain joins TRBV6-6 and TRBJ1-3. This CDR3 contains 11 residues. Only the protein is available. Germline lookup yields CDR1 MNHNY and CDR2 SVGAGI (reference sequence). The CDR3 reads CASSYSYTIYF.

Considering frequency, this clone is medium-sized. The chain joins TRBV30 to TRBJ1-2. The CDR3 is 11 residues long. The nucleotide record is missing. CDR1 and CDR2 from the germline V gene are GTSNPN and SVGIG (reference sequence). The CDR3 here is CAWRGGDGYTF.

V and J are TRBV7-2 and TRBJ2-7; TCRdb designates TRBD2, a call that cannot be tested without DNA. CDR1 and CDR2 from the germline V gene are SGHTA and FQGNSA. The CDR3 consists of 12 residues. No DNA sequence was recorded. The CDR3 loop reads CASSSVLYEQYF.

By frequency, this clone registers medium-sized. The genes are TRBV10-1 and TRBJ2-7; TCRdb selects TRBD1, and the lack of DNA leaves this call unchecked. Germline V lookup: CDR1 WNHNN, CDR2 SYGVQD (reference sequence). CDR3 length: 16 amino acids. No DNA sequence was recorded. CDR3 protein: CASSERIRGQIGEQYF.

The chain's CDR3 is CASSLVVRSYLVNNEQFF. This sequence joins TRBV11-2 and TRBJ2-1; TCRdb's D gene call, TRBD2, goes unchecked for lack of DNA. Germline V gives CDR1 SGHAT, CDR2 FQNNGV. The CDR3 length is 18 residues. The DNA is unrecorded.

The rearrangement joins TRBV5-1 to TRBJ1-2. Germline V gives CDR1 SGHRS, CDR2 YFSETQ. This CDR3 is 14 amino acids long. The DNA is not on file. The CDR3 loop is CASSLSGINYGYTF.

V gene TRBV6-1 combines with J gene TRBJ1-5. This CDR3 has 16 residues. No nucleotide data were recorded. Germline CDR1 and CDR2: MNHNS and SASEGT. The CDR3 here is CASSEAPRYSNQPQHF.

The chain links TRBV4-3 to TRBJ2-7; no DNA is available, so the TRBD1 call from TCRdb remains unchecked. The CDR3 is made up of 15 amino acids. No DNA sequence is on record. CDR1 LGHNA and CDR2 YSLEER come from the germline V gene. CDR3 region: CASSQGQDTSYEQYF.